This T cell receptor beta chain originates from a study of cytomegalovirus exposure and HLA in healthy donors. The study, taken as a whole, reports: Several top significant clusters appeared, in a later analysis, to be linked to common viral pathogens. Sequences of the TCR beta chain were said to predict the HLA-A and HLA-B alleles of most subjects accurately. Per a prior analysis, the majority of TCR beta V segments were productive roughly 87% or roughly 30% of the time.

The V gene's germline CDR1 is SGHAT and CDR2 FQNNGV. The CDR3 is 14 residues long. V lost 3 bases and J 4 bases, leaving 12 bases between the germline ends. PCR primers comprised 60 Vbeta and 13 Jbeta primers. Sequencing was performed with immunoSEQ multiplex PCR; in TCRdb, only in-frame clones are kept and a portion is missing. This sample has roughly 130,000 clones, with around 83% found just once. As concerns this clone: Its target is not known.

At sampling all donors were nominally healthy, likely with unrecorded immune exposures. The rearrangement joins TRBV11-2 to TRBJ1-1, with D possibly matching TRBD1 (6 bases). Specimen: PBMCs. This TCR was sampled from a woman aged 18-35 years in good health and CMV-seropositive. The CDR3 spells CASSFGGVGTEAFF. CDR3 DNA: TGTGCCAGCAGCTTTGGGGGCGTCGGCACTGAAGCTTTCTTT.